One and the same sample provided the 28 T cell receptor beta chains below, sequenced in a study of shared clonotypes between healthy human individuals. Method: immunoSEQ multiplex PCR; TCRdb's copy keeps in-frame clones and lacks some. The table shows approximately 2,000,000 clones, with roughly 92% occurring only once. The material sequenced was naive CD4+ T cells from PBMCs. The subset is: CD45RA+ positively selected. These receptors were obtained from a man between 18 and 29 years old in good health. Some clones in this sample may be carry-over from other donors' samples.

The gene calls are TRBV5-1 and TRBJ2-7, with 9 bases lining up with TRBD2. This CDR3 has 14 residues. The germline gives CDR1 SGHRS, CDR2 YFSETQ. The V and J ends lost 4 bases and 7 bases, in that order; junction bases with no gene match: 9. CDR3 protein: CASSPGTSPGEQYF. In DNA, the CDR3 is TGCGCCAGCAGCCCCGGGACTAGCCCAGGAGAGCAGTACTTC.

The chain has TRBV19 and TRBJ2-1; 7 bases align to TRBD2. The CDR3 extends over 17 amino acids. J gave up 0 bases and V 1 base, and 6 bases lay outside the gene matches. The germline CDR1 and CDR2 sequences are LNHDA and SQIVND (reference sequence). For the CDR3, the DNA is TGTGCCAGTAGTATAGGAGAGCGGGACGGCTCCTACAATGAGCAGTTCTTC. Its protein product is CASSIGERDGSYNEQFF.

The chain joins TRBV20-1 to TRBJ2-7; 11 bases map to TRBD1. Germline V CDR1 and CDR2: DFQATT, SNEGSKA (reference sequence). The CDR3 spans 10 residues. Losses at the gene ends were 6 bases for V and 13 bases for J; bases not matched to a gene: 5. In DNA, the CDR3 is TGCAGTGCCATGGGGACAGGGGGTTACTTC. It yields the protein CSAMGTGGYF.

This chain joins TRBV19 and TRBJ2-1; 10 positions agree with TRBD2. The V gene's germline CDR1 is LNHDA and CDR2 SQIVND (reference sequence). Trimming removed 6 bases from V and 7 bases from J; junction bases left unmatched: 6. The CDR3 runs to 14 residues. In DNA, the CDR3 is TGTGCCAGTAGAACTAGCGGGGAGTGGAATGAGCAGTTCTTC. This translates into CASRTSGEWNEQFF.

This clone was seen once. The CDR3 is CASSLFGTGITDTQYF. The CDR3 DNA follows: TGTGCCAGCAGCTTATTCGGGACAGGGATCACGGATACGCAGTATTTT. The genes are TRBV7-9 and TRBJ2-3; 9 bases are shared with TRBD1. Germline loops: CDR1 SEHNR, CDR2 FQNEAQ (reference sequence). V gave up 2 bases and J gave up 6 bases; unmatched junction bases: 9. CDR3 length: 16 residues.

The chain links TRBV5-4 to TRBJ2-1, with 7 bases that match TRBD2. With 4 bases clipped from V and 6 bases from J, the junction kept 13 bases outside the gene matches. Germline V gives CDR1 SGHNT, CDR2 YYREEE (reference sequence). This CDR3 is built from 16 residues. The CDR3 loop is CASSGSTSRYANEQFF. In DNA, the CDR3 is TGTGCCAGCAGCGGATCGACTAGCCGATATGCCAATGAGCAGTTCTTC.

This clone was counted a single time. The rearrangement uses TRBV7-6 and TRBJ2-6; D ambiguous. Germline V gene lookup returns CDR1 SGHVS and CDR2 FNYEAQ. The CDR3 has 13 amino acids. V gave up 3 bases and J gave up 4 bases, with 4 bases separating them. The CDR3 region is CASSFLGANVLTF. The CDR3 DNA is TGTGCCAGCAGCTTTTTGGGGGCCAACGTCCTGACTTTC.

This clone was seen a single time. V and J are TRBV11-3 and TRBJ2-5, with 13 bases fitting TRBD2. CDR1 and CDR2 from the germline V gene are SGHNT and YENEEA. V trimming: 1 base; J trimming: 3 bases; junction bases outside the gene matches: 8. The CDR3 length is 18 residues. CDR3 DNA: TGTGCCAGCAGCTTAGGGCGGACTAGCGGGAGCAGGGAAGAGACCCAGTACTTC. This sequence encodes CASSLGRTSGSREETQYF.

The chain recombines TRBV29-1 with TRBJ2-1; 14 bases line up with TRBD2. Germline values: CDR1 SQVTM, CDR2 ANQGSEA. Trimming took 2 bases from V and 12 from J; bases not matched to a gene: 21. This CDR3 has 19 amino acids. CDR3 amino acids: CSVEKYPRRRTSGRFGQFF. CDR3 DNA: TGCAGCGTTGAAAAGTACCCCAGGCGAAGGACTAGCGGGAGGTTTGGGCAGTTCTTC.

The rearrangement uses TRBV5-1 and TRBJ2-2, with 8 bases aligning to TRBD1. Germline values: CDR1 SGHRS, CDR2 YFSETQ. The CDR3 sequence is 16 residues long. J was trimmed by 7 bases and V by 4 bases; bases with no gene match: 12. The CDR3 nucleotides are TGCGCCAGCAGCCAATTGACAGGGGTGAGGAGCGGGGAGCTGTTTTTT. Its translation is CASSQLTGVRSGELFF. The variable domain in full, with the rest retrieved from reference TRBV5-1 and TRBJ2-2, is KAGVTQTPRYLIKTRGQQVTLSCSPISGHRSVSWYQQTPGQGLQFLFEYFSETQRNKGNFPGRFSGRQFSNSRSEMNVSTLELGDSALYLCASSQLTGVRSGELFFGEGSRLTVL.

As for this clone: Other DNA variants within this sample encode the same CDR3. This chain links TRBV6-6 with TRBJ2-7; a possible D gene is TRBD1 (6 bases). Germline V gene lookup returns CDR1 MNHNY and CDR2 SVGAGI (reference sequence). V lost 4 bases, J lost 3 bases, and 7 bases lay in between. The CDR3 loop spans 12 amino acids. This chain's CDR3 is CASSSRGYEQYF. CDR3 bases: TGTGCCAGCAGTTCCAGGGGCTACGAGCAGTACTTC.

The chain joins TRBV28 to TRBJ1-6, with TRBD1 identical over 10 bases. With 6 bases clipped from V and 8 bases from J, the junction kept 10 bases outside the gene matches. Germline V gene lookup returns CDR1 MDHEN and CDR2 SYDVKM. This CDR3 has 16 amino acids. In nucleotides, the CDR3 is TGTGCCAGCAGGCCATGGACAGGGGGTAAATATTCACCCCTCCACTTT. Translation: CASRPWTGGKYSPLHF. Using reference TRBV28 and TRBJ1-6 for the parts outside the CDR3, the full variable domain is DVKVTQSSRYLVKRTGEKVFLECVQDMDHENMFWYRQDPGLGLRLIYFSYDVKMKEKGDIPEGYSVSREKKERFSLILESASTNQTSMYLCASRPWTGGKYSPLHFGNGTRLTVT.

The chain has TRBV5-1 and TRBJ2-7; D not certain. V was shortened by 4 bases and J by 2 bases, with 13 bases between the two germline ends. The CDR3 extends over 14 amino acids. Germline-derived CDR1 and CDR2 are SGHRS and YFSETQ. The CDR3: CASSLRADPYEQYF. The DNA for the CDR3 is TGCGCCAGCAGCCTAAGGGCGGACCCCTACGAGCAGTACTTC.

The chain is built from TRBV7-9 and TRBJ2-7, with 7 bases identical to TRBD2. The CDR3 is made up of 17 amino acids. The germline V gene encodes CDR1 SEHNR and CDR2 FQNEAQ (reference sequence). Germline trimming cut 2 bases from V and 4 bases from J; bases unmatched to any gene: 14. The CDR3 here is CASSLISGAGSLYEQYF. The CDR3 bases are TGTGCCAGCAGCTTAATAAGCGGGGCGGGATCCCTTTACGAGCAGTACTTC.

The V call is TRBV7-9, the J call TRBJ1-1; maybe TRBD1 (6 bases). The CDR3 contains 15 residues. Germline loops: CDR1 SEHNR, CDR2 FQNEAQ (reference sequence). The V end lost 3 bases, the J end lost 0 bases, and 11 bases lay between the germline ends. CDR3 in DNA: TGTGCCAGCAGCTTTGGAGGGGGAATGAACACTGAAGCTTTCTTT. Translating it yields CASSFGGGMNTEAFF.

CDR3: CSVTGNPDTDTQYF. The CDR3 bases are TGCAGCGTGACCGGAAACCCAGACACAGATACGCAGTATTTT. The chain couples TRBV29-1 to TRBJ2-3; no clear D gene. This CDR3 region has 14 residues. Germline V gene data show CDR1 as SQVTM and CDR2 as ANQGSEA. The V end was cut by 6 bases, the J end by 2 bases, with 15 bases between.

J is TRBJ2-3 and V is TRBV18, with D possibly matching TRBD1 (6 bases). This CDR3 spans 15 amino acids. Trimming took 2 bases from V and 1 from J, leaving 10 bases between them. CDR1 and CDR2 (germline): KGHSH, LQKENI. The CDR3 DNA sequence: TGTGCCAGCTCACCATCGGGACAACGCACAGATACGCAGTATTTT. Protein sequence: CASSPSGQRTDTQYF.

This sequence joins TRBV9 and TRBJ2-3, with D maybe TRBD2 (6 bases). This CDR3 spans 14 amino acids. Trimming removed 5 bases from V and 2 bases from J, with 12 bases in between. In germline, CDR1 is SGDLS, CDR2 YYNGEE. CDR3 loop: CASSDGLTTDTQYF. Here the CDR3 DNA reads TGTGCCAGCAGTGACGGACTAACCACAGATACGCAGTATTTT.

The chain uses TRBV19 and TRBJ1-1; 7 nucleotides match TRBD1. The CDR3 length is 14 residues. V lost 7 bases and J lost 6; bases outside the gene matches: 11. CDR1 is LNHDA, CDR2 SQIVND, per germline (reference sequence). Here the CDR3 DNA reads TGTGCCAGTAAACAGGGGAATGAGTTCGCTGAAGCTTTCTTT. Its protein is CASKQGNEFAEAFF.

This chain joins TRBV29-1 and TRBJ2-5, with TRBD2 identical over 10 bases. CDR1 and CDR2 (germline): SQVTM, ANQGSEA. The junction had 4 bases not matched to a gene; V was cut back by 4 bases and J by 5 bases. The CDR3 length is 13 residues. In DNA form, the CDR3 reads TGCAGCGTTGCGGGACTAGCGAGGGAGACCCAGTACTTC. As protein: CSVAGLARETQYF.

This chain uses TRBV28 with TRBJ2-1; 9 nucleotides align to TRBD2. Germline lookup yields CDR1 MDHEN and CDR2 SYDVKM. The CDR3 has 16 residues. J was trimmed by 3 bases and V by 5 bases; bases with no gene match: 8. This CDR3 reads CASSPLAGARYNEQFF. Here the CDR3 DNA reads TGTGCCAGCAGTCCCTTAGCGGGAGCCCGCTACAATGAGCAGTTCTTC.

The chain links TRBV28 to TRBJ2-5; TRBD1 agrees at 10 bases. This CDR3 is 14 amino acids long. CDR1 and CDR2 from the germline V gene are MDHEN and SYDVKM. Germline trimming cut 7 bases from V and 3 bases from J; bases unmatched to any gene: 5. CDR3 protein: CASNIGTGEETQYF. DNA of the CDR3: TGTGCCAGCAATATTGGGACAGGGGAAGAGACCCAGTACTTC.

The gene calls are TRBV6-1 and TRBJ2-7; TRBD1 might be the D (5 bases). The V end was cut by 5 bases, the J end by 2 bases, with 10 bases between. The germline V gene has CDR1 MNHNS and CDR2 SASEGT. The CDR3 is 13 amino acids. CDR3 in DNA: TGTGCCAGCAGTTCAGGGTGGGCCTACGAGCAGTACTTC. Amino acids: CASSSGWAYEQYF.

The chain couples TRBV6-5 to TRBJ2-1; D call uncertain. This CDR3 contains 13 residues. Germline CDR1 is MNHEY and CDR2 is SVGAGI. Deletions cut 5 bases from V and 7 bases from J, with 12 bases between. In nucleotides, the CDR3 is TGTGCCAGCAGTACCACGATCGGAAATGAGCAGTTCTTC. Translation: CASSTTIGNEQFF.

The J gene is TRBJ2-3, the V gene TRBV4-2, with 11 positions matching TRBD2. CDR3 length: 16 amino acids. The V and J ends lost 4 bases and 3 bases, in that order; junction bases with no gene match: 6. The germline V gene encodes CDR1 LGHNA and CDR2 YNFKEQ. The CDR3 coding sequence is TGTGCCAGCAGCCCCCTTAGCGGGAGGGAGACAGATACGCAGTATTTT. Translation: CASSPLSGRETDTQYF.

The V call is TRBV11-2, the J call TRBJ2-7; D gene uncertain. Trimming pared 1 base from V and 3 bases from J, leaving 16 bases between. The germline V gene has CDR1 SGHAT and CDR2 FQNNGV. CDR3 length: 16 residues. The CDR3 DNA follows: TGTGCCAGCAGCTTAGTTGCCACGGTCGCGATCTACGAGCAGTACTTC. This gives the protein CASSLVATVAIYEQYF.

The V call is TRBV28, the J call TRBJ2-1, with 12 bases fitting TRBD2. This CDR3 is built from 19 residues. J was trimmed by 7 bases and V by 3 bases; bases with no gene match: 16. From germline, CDR1 is MDHEN and CDR2 SYDVKM. DNA of the CDR3: TGTGCCAGCAGTTTTTTTCAGTTCCGGGCTAGCGGGAGGGTGAATGAGCAGTTCTTC. Protein sequence: CASSFFQFRASGRVNEQFF.

V gene TRBV19 combines with J gene TRBJ2-1, with a tentative D call TRBD2 (6 bases). Germline V lookup: CDR1 LNHDA, CDR2 SQIVND (reference sequence). This CDR3 comprises 16 residues. The V end lost 7 bases, the J end lost 0 bases, and 16 bases lay between the germline ends. CDR3 protein: CASTPLGGGSYNEQFF. The DNA for the CDR3 is TGTGCCAGTACCCCGTTGGGGGGAGGCTCCTACAATGAGCAGTTCTTC.